These 26 T cell receptor beta chains were all obtained from the same sample, sequenced in a study of PD-1 blockade in classical Hodgkin lymphoma. Time point denoted: cycle 4 day 1 (C4D1), after more than five weeks of nivolumab. All patients relapsed after autologous stem cell transplantation, and brentuximab vedotin exposure varied. Clones were sequenced by immunoSEQ multiplex PCR, and TCRdb holds only the in-frame ones, with some missing. The sample consists of around 23,000 clones, approximately 85% of them appearing once. Sample: peripheral blood mononuclear cells (PBMCs), taken before the fourth cycle of nivolumab. The receptors shown here come from a human donor with classical Hodgkin lymphoma.

V and J are TRBV7-9 and TRBJ2-1; D possibly uses TRBD1 or TRBD2 (5 bases each). Trimming cost V 5 bases and J 0 bases, with 14 bases left between them. This CDR3 is built from 16 residues. Germline V CDR1 and CDR2: SEHNR, FQNEAQ (reference sequence). The CDR3 nucleotides are TGTGCCAGCAGCCCCGTCGGGGCGAGCTCCTACAATGAGCAGTTCTTC. Translated: CASSPVGASSYNEQFF.

In its sample, this clone was seen a few times. This chain connects TRBV6-5 to TRBJ1-4; D possibly corresponds to TRBD1 (6 bases). The V end was cut by 7 bases, the J end by 0 bases, with 12 bases between. This CDR3 spans 15 amino acids. Germline CDR1 MNHEY, CDR2 SVGAGI. As DNA, the CDR3 is TGTGCCAGCACCGGACAGTATGCAACTAATGAAAAACTGTTTTTT. It encodes CASTGQYATNEKLFF.

The DNA for the CDR3 is TGTGCCAGCAGCCCCAACCCATGGACGGAACGGAACACTGAAGCTTTCTTT. It codes for CASSPNPWTERNTEAFF. The chain joins TRBV13 to TRBJ1-1, with D unclear. The CDR3 spans 17 residues. The germline CDR1 and CDR2 sequences are PRHDT and FYEKMQ (reference sequence). V gave up 5 bases and J gave up 1 base, with 20 bases separating them.

The chain uses TRBV6-5 and TRBJ1-1; TRBD1 agrees at 7 bases. V gave up 4 bases and J gave up 9 bases; unmatched junction bases: 14. The CDR3 extends over 15 amino acids. Germline V gene lookup returns CDR1 MNHEY and CDR2 SVGAGI. CDR3 bases: TGTGCCAGCAGTTCGACTCAGACAGGGAATCGGAAAGCTTTCTTT. This encodes CASSSTQTGNRKAFF.

The chain uses TRBV6-5 and TRBJ2-2; perhaps TRBD2 as D (6 bases). CDR1 MNHEY and CDR2 SVGAGI come from the germline V gene. V lost 5 bases and J 8 bases, leaving 6 bases between the germline ends. This CDR3 is built from 11 residues. The CDR3 DNA reads TGTGCCAGCAGTGGGAGGGGGGAGCTGTTTTTT. Encoded protein: CASSGRGELFF.

In nucleotides, the CDR3 is TGTGCCACCCAGGGGAAGGGGGCGATAGGGAACGAGCAGTACTTC. Translated, it gives CATQGKGAIGNEQYF. V usage is TRBV2 and J usage is TRBJ2-7; 7 nucleotides match TRBD1. Looked up from germline, CDR1 is SNHLY and CDR2 is FYNNEI. J was trimmed by 5 bases and V by 10 bases; bases with no gene match: 17. The CDR3 has 15 residues.

This clone is judged medium-sized (0.01 to 0.1%). The gene calls are TRBV29-1 and TRBJ1-3; tentative D call: TRBD1 (5 bases). Germline CDR1 reads SQVTM; CDR2 reads ANQGSEA. V lost 7 bases to trimming and J lost 4 bases, with 20 bases between them. The CDR3 extends over 15 amino acids. The chain's CDR3 is CSATPQGLEGNTIYF. The CDR3 coding sequence is TGCAGCGCCACACCTCAGGGATTGGAGGGAAACACCATATATTTT.

The rearrangement links TRBV4-2 to TRBJ2-3; 8 bases match TRBD2. With V trimmed by 1 base and J by 3 bases, 3 bases remained unmatched. This CDR3 region has 15 residues. CDR1 LGHNA and CDR2 YNFKEQ come from the germline V gene. The CDR3 protein is CASSQVAGGTDTQYF. CDR3 sequence (DNA): TGTGCCAGCAGCCAAGTGGCGGGGGGTACAGATACGCAGTATTTT.

This chain uses TRBV30 with TRBJ1-3; the D is unclear. There are 11 residues in the CDR3. CDR1 and CDR2 (germline): GTSNPN, SVGIG (reference sequence). V was cut by 2 bases and J by 5 bases, with 4 bases left in between. The DNA of the CDR3 is TGTGCCTGGAGTAAGAGAAACACCATATATTTT. Its protein product is CAWSKRNTIYF.

The genes are TRBV7-9 and TRBJ2-5; D is ambiguous. CDR1 SEHNR and CDR2 FQNEAQ come from the germline V gene (reference sequence). This CDR3 region has 16 residues. The germline V and J ends were trimmed by 2 bases and 1 base, with 14 bases remaining between them. In nucleotides, the CDR3 is TGTGCCAGCAGCTTATATCCCCCAAGGGTCCAAGAGACCCAGTACTTC. This encodes CASSLYPPRVQETQYF.

The V call is TRBV29-1, the J call TRBJ2-5; 12 bases are a match to TRBD1. CDR3 length equals 15 residues. Germline V gives CDR1 SQVTM, CDR2 ANQGSEA. Trimming cost V 7 bases and J 3 bases; bases outside gene matches: 9. CDR3 region: CSGSGTGGFKETQYF. DNA of the CDR3: TGCAGCGGTTCCGGGACAGGGGGCTTTAAAGAGACCCAGTACTTC.

A few counts support this clone. CDR3: CASSGFWGRELFF. The CDR3 DNA follows: TGTGCCAGCAGTGGCTTTTGGGGCCGGGAGCTGTTTTTT. J is TRBJ2-2 and V is TRBV9; tentative D call: TRBD1 (5 bases). The germline V gene has CDR1 SGDLS and CDR2 YYNGEE. The CDR3 loop spans 13 amino acids. Trimming took off 5 bases at V and 9 bases at J, with 14 bases between the two ends.

The rearrangement joins TRBV7-8 to TRBJ1-1; 10 bases fit TRBD1. The V and J ends lost 4 bases and 1 base, in that order; junction bases with no gene match: 6. The germline gives CDR1 SGHVS, CDR2 FQNEAQ. This CDR3 has 16 amino acids. CDR3 sequence: CASSYRDRGSNTEAFF. DNA for the CDR3: TGTGCCAGCAGCTACCGGGACAGGGGCTCGAACACTGAAGCTTTCTTT. Drawing the rest from reference TRBV7-8 and TRBJ1-1, the complete variable domain is GAGVSQSPRYKVAKRGQDVALRCDPISGHVSLFWYQQALGQGPEFLTYFQNEAQLDKSGLPSDRFFAERPEGSVSTLKIQRTQQEDSAVYLCASSYRDRGSNTEAFFGQGTRLTVV.

The gene calls are TRBV21-1 and TRBJ1-1; the D segment call TRBD1 is taken from the table without a DNA check. TRBV21-1 is reported as a pseudogene. The CDR3 is made up of 15 amino acids. The CDR3 region is CASRYQQGAKTEAFF. CDR3 sequence (DNA): TGTGCCAGCAGATACCAACAGGGGGCAAAGACTGAAGCTTTCTTT.

This clone appeared once. The V call is TRBV5-1, the J call TRBJ2-2; 7 nucleotides match TRBD1. V was pared by 0 bases and J by 3 bases, with 2 bases of the junction left unmatched. Germline V gene lookup returns CDR1 SGHRS and CDR2 YFSETQ. The CDR3 length is 15 residues. Written as DNA, the CDR3 is TGCGCCAGCAGCTTGGTAGGGGGCGACACCGGGGAGCTGTTTTTT. This gives the protein CASSLVGGDTGELFF.

The chain has TRBV2 and TRBJ1-2; 9 bases are shared with TRBD1. V lost 6 bases and J lost 4; bases outside the gene matches: 6. From germline, CDR1 is SNHLY and CDR2 FYNNEI. The CDR3 has 14 residues. In nucleotides, the CDR3 is TGTGCCAGCAGACAGGGGGCGCAGAGCTATGGCTACACCTTC. The encoded protein is CASRQGAQSYGYTF.

The rearrangement joins TRBV5-6 to TRBJ2-3; the D gene is possibly TRBD2 (6 bases). The CDR3 runs to 12 residues. The germline V and J ends were trimmed by 4 bases and 6 bases, with 9 bases remaining between them. The germline CDR1 and CDR2 sequences are SGHDT and YYEEEE. The CDR3 loop reads CASSRGRDTQYF. The CDR3 region has the DNA TGTGCCAGCAGCCGGGGGAGGGATACGCAGTATTTT.

A note on this clone: Other DNA sequences in this specimen translate into the identical CDR3. V and J are TRBV7-2 and TRBJ1-1, with D possibly matching TRBD1 (5 bases). V dropped 4 bases and J dropped 10 bases, with 19 bases sitting between them. Germline V lookup: CDR1 SGHTA, CDR2 FQGNSA. The CDR3 contains 14 residues. The CDR3 DNA follows: TGTGCCAGCAGCTACCGGACGGGGGGAGTGGGAGCTTTCTTT. This encodes CASSYRTGGVGAFF.

The chain couples TRBV6-6 to TRBJ1-4, with D possibly TRBD1 on 5 matching bases. CDR3 length: 16 amino acids. Trimming cost V 4 bases and J 8 bases, with 20 bases left between them. Germline loops: CDR1 MNHNY, CDR2 SVGAGI (reference sequence). CDR3 nucleotides: TGTGCCAGCAGTTCTAGTGGGGCTTTCGAGCGAGAAAAACTGTTTTTT. It yields the protein CASSSSGAFEREKLFF.

In DNA, the CDR3 is TGTGCCAGCAGTAAAACTAGCGGGAGGCCCTACGAGCAGTACTTC. Residues: CASSKTSGRPYEQYF. V gene TRBV6-5 combines with J gene TRBJ2-7; 12 bases line up with TRBD2. Germline V CDR1 and CDR2: MNHEY, SVGAGI. This CDR3 region has 15 residues. Losses at the gene ends were 5 bases for V and 2 bases for J; bases not matched to a gene: 4.

The rearrangement joins TRBV6-1 to TRBJ2-1, with D uncertain. Germline assignment: CDR1 MNHNS and CDR2 SASEGT. The CDR3 consists of 15 residues. Trimming removed 4 bases at V and 0 bases at J, with 10 bases between. The chain's CDR3 is CASSASLSSYNEQFF. The CDR3 nucleotides are TGTGCCAGCAGTGCCTCCCTTAGCTCCTACAATGAGCAGTTCTTC.

Here the CDR3 DNA reads TGCAGTGTCAGGGTGGGGGAAAAACTGTTTTTT. Translation: CSVRVGEKLFF. V gene TRBV20-1 combines with J gene TRBJ1-4; D possibly corresponds to TRBD1 (5 bases). V lost 7 bases and J lost 8, with 11 bases in between. This CDR3 spans 11 amino acids. Looked up from germline, CDR1 is DFQATT and CDR2 is SNEGSKA (reference sequence).

This chain uses TRBV5-1 with TRBJ1-1; D gene uncertain. V was pared by 0 bases and J by 6 bases, with 6 bases between. The length of the CDR3 is 12 residues. CDR1 and CDR2 (germline): SGHRS, YFSETQ. The DNA of the CDR3 is TGCGCCAGCAGCTTGGTTGGGCCTGAAGCTTTCTTT. It codes for CASSLVGPEAFF.

V and J are TRBV7-3 and TRBJ1-1; D not certain. V lost 0 bases to trimming and J lost 7 bases, with 6 bases between them. CDR3 length equals 12 residues. CDR1 SGHTA and CDR2 FQGTGA come from the germline V gene. The CDR3 region is CASSLTRLEAFF. CDR3 nucleotide sequence: TGTGCCAGCAGCTTAACGCGACTTGAAGCTTTCTTT. The variable domain in full, completed from reference TRBV7-3 and TRBJ1-1, reads GAGVSQTPSNKVTEKGKYVELRCDPISGHTALYWYRQSLGQGPEFLIYFQGTGAADDSGLPNDRFFAVRPEGSVSTLKIQRTERGDSAVYLCASSLTRLEAFFGQGTRLTVV.

This clone has a single count. Other nucleotide sequences in the sample specify the same CDR3. This rearrangement joins TRBV18 to TRBJ2-3, with D unclear. This CDR3 contains 12 residues. Deletions cut 3 bases from V and 2 bases from J, with 3 bases between. From germline, CDR1 is KGHSH and CDR2 LQKENI. DNA of the CDR3: TGTGCCAGCTCACCCCCCACAGATACGCAGTATTTT. Translation: CASSPPTDTQYF.

The CDR3 spells CASSLGGGQETQYF. DNA of the CDR3: TGTGCCAGCAGCTTAGGGGGCGGGCAAGAGACCCAGTACTTC. The J gene is TRBJ2-5, the V gene TRBV7-2, with D tentatively TRBD1 or TRBD2 (5 bases each). The CDR3 runs 14 residues. V was cut by 1 base and J by 2 bases, with 8 bases left in between. Germline V gives CDR1 SGHTA, CDR2 FQGNSA.